This entry describes one T cell receptor (beta chain). At one of its ends the junction is not consistent with the germline gene, which may arise from a read error. Included in the TCR beta cDNA libraries were unique molecular identifiers. Via MiXCR, TCRdb re-called the PCR reads, giving one row per CDR3 protein. The sample lists approximately 360,000 distinct CDR3 sequences, approximately 38% seen once, with 13% in the top ten. This specimen comes from a study of post-analysis software for immune sequencing data. This TCR was recovered from a girl aged 5-17 years with multiple sclerosis. Sequencing was done on a sample of blood.

Written as DNA, the CDR3 is TGTGCCAGCAGCTTCCGACAGGGCACAGATACGCTGTATTTT. Its protein product is CASSFRQGTDTLYF. This chain uses TRBV7-2 with TRBJ2-3; TRBD1 aligns across 7 bases. Germline loops: CDR1 SGHTA, CDR2 FQGNSA. This CDR3 is built from 14 residues.